The 10 T cell receptor beta chains below come from one sample, sequenced in a study of blood T cells in healthy people across ages. Combining a sample-barcoded 5' primer with a J-beta primer mix, a second PCR ran for about 6 to 11 cycles. Each CDR3 protein is one row after TCRdb ran MiXCR on the 5' RACE reads. The sample has 550,000 to 650,000 distinct CDR3 sequences, about a quarter seen once. These sequences were also reported in another study, on T cells of mothers and their children.

The material sequenced was blood. These receptors were obtained from a boy aged 2 to 10 in good health.

A few counts support this clonotype. V gene TRBV20-1 combines with J gene TRBJ2-7; D ambiguous. Judging by the DNA end, TRBJ2-5 fits better; the J call may be wrong. CDR3 length equals 13 residues. Germline V CDR1 and CDR2: DFQATT, SNEGSKA (reference sequence). The CDR3 sequence is CSARSPGGETQYF. Written as DNA, the CDR3 is TGCAGTGCTAGGTCCCCGGGTGGAGAGACCCAGTACTTC.

The chain combines TRBV14 with TRBJ2-5; TRBD2 agrees at 8 bases. The J call may be wrong; the DNA end is better matched by TRBJ2-1. Germline V CDR1 and CDR2: SGHDN, FVKESK. There are 16 residues in the CDR3. The CDR3 sequence: CASSHQAGVGPNEQFF. The CDR3 bases are TGTGCCAGCAGCCACCAAGCGGGAGTCGGCCCCAATGAGCAGTTCTTC.

Note on this clonotype: A much larger clone lies a single base off, so this may be a read error. The J gene is TRBJ2-7, the V gene TRBV20-1; TRBD2 matches 8 bases. The trim removed 5 bases at V and 5 bases at J, leaving 20 bases unmatched. Germline V lookup: CDR1 DFQATT, CDR2 SNEGSKA (reference sequence). There are 17 residues in the CDR3. This CDR3 reads CSASSLAGGGAAHEQYF. In nucleotides, the CDR3 is TGCAGTGCTTCTAGTCTGGCGGGAGGAGGGGCCGCTCACGAGCAGTACTTC.

The chain couples TRBV7-2 to TRBJ2-2; D is undetermined. V lost 5 bases and J lost 4, with 17 bases in between. This CDR3 spans 16 amino acids. The V gene's germline CDR1 is SGHTA and CDR2 FQGNSA. CDR3 nucleotides: TGTGCCAGCAGCCCTCCCGGATTCAGCGTCACCGGGGAGCTGTTTTTT. This translates into CASSPPGFSVTGELFF.

This clonotype showed up just a few times. This rearrangement joins TRBV6-6 to TRBJ2-1, with D possibly matching TRBD1 (6 bases). Judging by the DNA end, TRBJ2-7 fits better; the J call may be wrong. The length of the CDR3 is 15 residues. In germline, CDR1 is MNHNY, CDR2 SVGAGI (reference sequence). CDR3 nucleotides: TGTGCCAGCAGTTACGGCACAGGGCTTTACGCGGTGCAGTACTTC. Encoded protein: CASSYGTGLYAVQYF.

This clonotype was counted between two and nine times. The CDR3 protein is CASSRGTTGDYGYTF. CDR3 bases: TGTGCCAGCAGCAGAGGGACAACCGGGGACTATGGCTACACCTTC. This rearrangement joins TRBV7-9 to TRBJ1-2; the D gene is possibly TRBD1 (6 bases). The germline gives CDR1 SEHNR, CDR2 FQNEAQ (reference sequence). The V end lost 5 bases, the J end lost 3 bases, and 16 bases lay between the germline ends. This CDR3 has 15 residues.

The J gene is TRBJ2-7, the V gene TRBV19; 12 nucleotides match TRBD2. CDR1 LNHDA and CDR2 SQIVND come from the germline V gene (reference sequence). There are 16 residues in the CDR3. Losses at the gene ends were 5 bases for V and 1 base for J; bases not matched to a gene: 6. The DNA for the CDR3 is TGTGCCAGTAGTCTCCGGACTAGCGGGAAGTCCTACGAGCAGTACTTC. It translates to CASSLRTSGKSYEQYF.

V usage is TRBV20-1 and J usage is TRBJ2-1, with 11 bases identical to TRBD2. This CDR3 has 14 residues. Germline V gene data show CDR1 as DFQATT and CDR2 as SNEGSKA (reference sequence). V shed 4 bases, J shed 9 bases, and the junction held 8 bases outside the gene matches. In DNA form, the CDR3 reads TGCAGTGCTACCCGACTAGCGGGAAAGGTTGAGCAGTTCTTC. Encoded protein: CSATRLAGKVEQFF.

The chain uses TRBV10-3 and TRBJ1-1; perhaps TRBD1 as D (5 bases). The V end was cut by 1 base, the J end by 7 bases, with 10 bases between. The CDR3 totals 13 residues. Germline loops: CDR1 ENHRY, CDR2 SYGVKD. The CDR3 region has the DNA TGTGCCATCAGTGAGTACCCAGACAGTGAAGCTTTCTTT. Translating it yields CAISEYPDSEAFF.

The chain carries TRBV4-3 and TRBJ1-1; perhaps TRBD1 as D (6 bases). Trimming took 2 bases from V and 5 from J, leaving 9 bases between them. The germline V gene encodes CDR1 LGHNA and CDR2 YSLEER. This CDR3 spans 13 amino acids. CDR3 sequence: CASSQTGRTEAFF. CDR3 in DNA: TGCGCCAGCAGCCAAACAGGGAGAACTGAAGCTTTCTTT.